The clone carrying this T cell receptor beta chain turned up a few times. Its antigen remains unknown. The sample comes from a study of CD4 T cells in relation to SARS-CoV-2 and coronaviruses. The wider study: Median patient age was approximately 38 years, spanning 21 to 72 years. Study-wide results and caveats: Crossreactivity was assessed only for spike protein, not other viral proteins.

Deep TCR-beta sequencing used DNA from uncultured naive and memory CD4+ T cells. The protocol was immunoSEQ multiplex PCR, while the TCRdb copy is restricted to in-frame clones and leaves out a portion. The table has about 60,000 clones, just over 90% seen once; the top ten hold around 0.43%. The germline CDR1 and CDR2 sequences are SGHRS and YFSETQ. This CDR3 has 15 amino acids. The ends were cut back, 4 bases at V and 1 base at J, with 14 bases in the middle. Sequenced: naive CD4+ T cells from PBMCs. The subset is: naive CD4+ T cells isolated by negative enrichment. The rearrangement uses TRBV5-1 and TRBJ1-1, with D unclear. This receptor was identified in an adult with COVID-19. CDR3 in amino acids: CASSPQTPENTEAFF. As DNA, the CDR3 is TGCGCCAGCAGCCCACAGACACCGGAGAACACTGAAGCTTTCTTT.